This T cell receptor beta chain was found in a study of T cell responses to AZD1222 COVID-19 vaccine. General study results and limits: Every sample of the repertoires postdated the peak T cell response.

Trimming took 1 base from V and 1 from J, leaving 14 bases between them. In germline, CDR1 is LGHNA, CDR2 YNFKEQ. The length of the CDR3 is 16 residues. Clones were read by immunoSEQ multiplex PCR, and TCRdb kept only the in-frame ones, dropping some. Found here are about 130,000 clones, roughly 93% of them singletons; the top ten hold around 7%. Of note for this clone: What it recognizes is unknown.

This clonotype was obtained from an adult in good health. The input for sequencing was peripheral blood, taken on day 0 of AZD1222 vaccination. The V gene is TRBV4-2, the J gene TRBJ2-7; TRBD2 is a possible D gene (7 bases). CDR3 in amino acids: CASSQGYGGQSYEQYF. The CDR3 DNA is TGTGCCAGCAGCCAAGGGTACGGGGGGCAGTCCTACGAGCAGTACTTC.